Below, 27 T cell receptor beta chains from the same sample are listed, as sequenced in a study of T cells in Graves' hyperthyroidism and ophthalmopathy. Template material for amplifying TCR beta CDR3 regions consisted of RNA transcripts. The primer set for the first-round RT-PCR of the TCR CDR3 was HTBI. TCRdb ran MiXCR on the multiplex PCR reads and lists one entry per CDR3 protein. The sample contains 650,000 to 800,000 distinct CDR3 sequences, about 45% of which appear only once. The specimen sequenced was peripheral blood or thyroid tissue (not recorded which). Every receptor here comes from an adult man with Graves' disease, either hyperthyroidism or ophthalmopathy (not recorded which).

Turning to this clonotype: One end of the junction varies from germline; a read error may be responsible. This chain connects TRBV6-6 to TRBJ2-5; 10 nucleotides agree with TRBD2. Per the germline V gene, CDR1 is MNHNY and CDR2 is SVGAGI (reference sequence). CDR3 length: 13 amino acids. In nucleotides, the CDR3 is TGTGCCAGCAACCTAGCGGGAGAAGAGACCCACTACTTC. This codes for CASNLAGEETHYF.

As for this clonotype: This could be a read error, since a much larger clone is one nucleotide away. This chain uses TRBV7-9 with TRBJ1-1; 8 bases are shared with TRBD1. The CDR3 loop spans 12 amino acids. Germline V gene lookup returns CDR1 SEHNR and CDR2 FQNEAQ (reference sequence). J gave up 11 bases and V 6 bases, and 8 bases lay outside the gene matches. CDR3 residues: CASSGTTGVAFF. Written as DNA, the CDR3 is TGTGCCAGCAGTGGTACGACAGGGGTTGCTTTCTTT.

The chain uses TRBV7-9 and TRBJ1-3; the D gene is possibly TRBD1 (6 bases). Germline CDR1 and CDR2: SEHNR and FQNEAQ (reference sequence). This CDR3 region has 14 residues. Trimming stripped 3 bases from V and 3 bases from J, with 9 bases between. In DNA, the CDR3 is TGTGCCAGCAGCTTCACAGGGTTTGGAAACACCATATATTTT. As protein: CASSFTGFGNTIYF.

Of note for this clonotype: Since a much larger clone is just one base distant, this may be a read error. The chain links TRBV7-8 to TRBJ1-4; possible D gene TRBD1, 6 bases. Per germline, CDR1 SGHVS and CDR2 FQNEAQ. CDR3 size: 14 residues. The CDR3 loop reads CASSYRVTDERLFF. The CDR3, as DNA: TGTGCCAGCAGCTACAGGGTTACGGATGAAAGACTGTTTTTT.

This clonotype was observed a handful of times. The chain combines TRBV15 with TRBJ2-2; 9 bases line up with TRBD2. The J segment lost 5 bases and the V segment lost 2 bases, leaving 9 bases of the junction unmatched. The CDR3 is 17 residues long. CDR1 and CDR2 from the germline V gene are LNHNV and YYDKDF (reference sequence). The CDR3, as DNA: TGTGCCACCAGCAGACGAACTTTAGCGGGAGTAACCGGGGAGCTGTTTTTT. Protein product: CATSRRTLAGVTGELFF.

This clonotype was seen many times. V usage is TRBV2 and J usage is TRBJ1-2, with unresolved D. V was trimmed by 3 bases and J by 8 bases, leaving 19 bases between them. The CDR3 length is 15 residues. Germline CDR1 is SNHLY and CDR2 is FYNNEI. The CDR3 sequence is CASSEIPRDGEGYTF. CDR3 coding DNA: TGTGCCAGCAGTGAGATCCCCCGAGACGGCGAAGGCTACACCTTC. Full variable domain (missing parts from reference TRBV2 and TRBJ1-2): EPEVTQTPSHQVTQMGQEVILRCVPISNHLYFYWYRQILGQKVEFLVSFYNNEISEKSEIFDDQFSVERPDGSNFTLKIRSTKLEDSAMYFCASSEIPRDGEGYTFGSGTRLTVV.

This clonotype was found many times. The rearrangement uses TRBV7-9 and TRBJ1-5, with TRBD1 as a possible D gene (6 bases). This CDR3 is 16 amino acids long. Germline V gives CDR1 SEHNR, CDR2 FQNEAQ (reference sequence). Trimming stripped 5 bases from V and 1 base from J, with 15 bases between. In DNA form, the CDR3 reads TGTGCCAGCAGCCTAGAACAGGGAAGGAGCAATCAGCCCCAGCATTTT. Its protein is CASSLEQGRSNQPQHF.

This clonotype was seen at least ten times. This chain uses TRBV20-1 with TRBJ1-2; no reliable D call. The germline V gene encodes CDR1 DFQATT and CDR2 SNEGSKA (reference sequence). With 3 bases removed from V and 6 bases from J, the gap between germline ends came to 8 bases. CDR3 length: 11 amino acids. CDR3 in amino acids: CSAREGNGYTF. The CDR3 coding sequence is TGCAGTGCTAGGGAAGGGAATGGCTACACCTTC.

This clonotype has more than one count but fewer than ten. J is TRBJ2-5 and V is TRBV10-3, with TRBD1 as a possible D gene (6 bases). CDR3 length: 14 residues. The V and J ends lost 6 bases and 5 bases respectively, with 16 bases between them. From germline, CDR1 is ENHRY and CDR2 SYGVKD. The CDR3 reads CAIRGHRLEETQYF. The CDR3 DNA reads TGTGCCATCAGGGGACACCGACTTGAGGAGACCCAGTACTTC.

V usage is TRBV29-1 and J usage is TRBJ2-5, with D maybe TRBD1 (6 bases). The ends were cut back, 4 bases at V and 3 bases at J, with 12 bases in the middle. This CDR3 contains 13 residues. Germline V gene data show CDR1 as SQVTM and CDR2 as ANQGSEA. CDR3 DNA: TGCAGCGTTGGTCTGGGGGCCGAAGAGACCCAGTACTTC. Translation: CSVGLGAEETQYF.

This clonotype was recorded once. The V call is TRBV19, the J call TRBJ1-6; D perhaps matches TRBD1 (5 bases). V dropped 7 bases and J dropped 6 bases, with 16 bases sitting between them. The CDR3 has 15 residues. In germline, CDR1 is LNHDA, CDR2 SQIVND (reference sequence). The CDR3 DNA is TGTGCCAGTACCCGGGGCAGAAGCATTAATTCACCCCTCCACTTT. Its protein is CASTRGRSINSPLHF.

This clonotype was found a few times. The J gene is TRBJ1-6, the V gene TRBV7-8; D possibly corresponds to TRBD1 (5 bases). Trimming removed 5 bases from V and 5 bases from J, with 10 bases in between. This CDR3 is built from 14 residues. Germline V gene data show CDR1 as SGHVS and CDR2 as FQNEAQ. The CDR3, as DNA: TGTGCCAGCAGCACAGGCTATGATAATTCACCCCTCCACTTT. This codes for CASSTGYDNSPLHF.

This clonotype was found a few times. V is TRBV7-8 and J is TRBJ1-4; D might be TRBD1 (5 bases). This CDR3 spans 17 amino acids. The germline CDR1 and CDR2 sequences are SGHVS and FQNEAQ. V was pared by 5 bases and J by 8 bases, with 24 bases between. The DNA for the CDR3 is TGTGCCAGCAGCGATGGGGGATCAGGGAAGAGGTGGGAAAAACTGTTTTTT. Its translation is CASSDGGSGKRWEKLFF. The full variable domain, with the rest looked up from reference TRBV7-8 and TRBJ1-4, is GAGVSQSPRYKVAKRGQDVALRCDPISGHVSLFWYQQALGQGPEFLTYFQNEAQLDKSGLPSDRFFAERPEGSVSTLKIQRTQQEDSAVYLCASSDGGSGKRWEKLFFGSGTQLSVL.

The table lists this clonotype with a few counts. The rearrangement links TRBV7-2 to TRBJ1-2, with D perhaps matching TRBD1 (6 bases). Trimming removed 5 bases at V and 7 bases at J, with 20 bases between. CDR1 and CDR2 (germline): SGHTA, FQGNSA. This CDR3 is 15 amino acids long. The CDR3 sequence is CASSTTPQGLRGYTF. As DNA, the CDR3 is TGTGCCAGCAGCACCACCCCACAGGGCCTGCGTGGCTACACCTTC.

The V gene is TRBV24-1, the J gene TRBJ1-2; D might be TRBD1 (6 bases). The CDR3 covers 15 residues. Trimming took off 0 bases at V and 12 bases at J, with 19 bases between the two ends. Germline loops: CDR1 KGHDR, CDR2 SFDVKD. The CDR3 DNA reads TGTGCCACCAGTGATTTGGGGGGCGCCGGCAGCATGGACACCTTC. Its translation is CATSDLGGAGSMDTF.

In its sample, this clonotype was seen a few times. The CDR3 sequence: CASSERRGSENGYTF. The CDR3 DNA is TGTGCCAGCAGTGAAAGGAGAGGGAGCGAAAATGGCTACACCTTC. The V call is TRBV12-3 or TRBV12-4, the J call TRBJ1-2; D is unclear. The CDR3 is 15 residues long. V lost 5 bases and J lost 6, with 19 bases in between.

A few counts support this clonotype. CDR3 DNA sequence: TGTGCCACCAGTGAAGCCGGGACAGGGTTCACCGGGGAGCTGTTTTTT. Translating gives CATSEAGTGFTGELFF. The chain carries TRBV24-1 and TRBJ2-2; 9 bases agree with TRBD1. Trimming removed 4 bases from V and 4 bases from J; junction bases left unmatched: 6. Germline loops: CDR1 KGHDR, CDR2 SFDVKD. CDR3 length equals 16 residues.

For the CDR3, the DNA is TGTGCCAGCAGTCAGTTCCTCCAAGAGACCCAGTACTTC. Amino acids: CASSQFLQETQYF. The chain uses TRBV7-9 and TRBJ2-5; D gene ambiguous. The CDR3 sequence is 13 residues long. V gave up 6 bases and J gave up 1 base, with 9 bases separating them. Per the germline V gene, CDR1 is SEHNR and CDR2 is FQNEAQ (reference sequence).

V and J are TRBV7-9 and TRBJ1-5; D possibly corresponds to TRBD1 (5 bases). This CDR3 is built from 14 residues. CDR1 is SEHNR and CDR2 is FQNEAQ in the germline V gene (reference sequence). V lost 5 bases, J lost 0 bases, and 8 bases lay in between. CDR3 in DNA: TGTGCCAGCAGCCAGGACACTAGCAATCAGCCCCAGCATTTT. Protein sequence: CASSQDTSNQPQHF.

Ten or more counts support this clonotype. The J gene is TRBJ1-1, the V gene TRBV7-3; D is perhaps TRBD1 (6 bases). V dropped 3 bases and J dropped 1 base, with 9 bases sitting between them. The CDR3 length is 14 residues. Germline values: CDR1 SGHTA, CDR2 FQGTGA. The CDR3, as DNA: TGTGCCAGCAGCTTGGACAGCTGGAACACTGAAGCTTTCTTT. Its protein is CASSLDSWNTEAFF.

The genes are TRBV5-1 and TRBJ1-1; D is unclear. V was pared by 0 bases and J by 11 bases, with 11 bases between. Germline V gene data show CDR1 as SGHRS and CDR2 as YFSETQ. The CDR3 runs to 12 residues. The CDR3 region has the DNA TGCGCCAGCAGCTTGGACAATTGGACCGCTTTCTTT. Protein sequence: CASSLDNWTAFF.

This chain uses TRBV7-8 with TRBJ2-3, with D perhaps matching TRBD2 (6 bases). Germline CDR1 reads SGHVS; CDR2 reads FQNEAQ. The CDR3 is 17 residues long. V dropped 5 bases and J dropped 6 bases, with 24 bases sitting between them. The CDR3 DNA reads TGTGCCAGCAGCCACCGGGACTCCAAAATAAAAGGGGATACGCAGTATTTT. Translated, it gives CASSHRDSKIKGDTQYF.

This clonotype was detected only a few times. The chain carries TRBV9 and TRBJ1-4, with D possibly TRBD1 on 5 matching bases. The V end lost 6 bases, the J end lost 8 bases, and 23 bases lay between the germline ends. The CDR3 length is 16 residues. Germline CDR1 reads SGDLS; CDR2 reads YYNGEE. The CDR3 loop is CASNTGGGTDSEKLFF. The CDR3 DNA reads TGTGCCAGCAACACCGGGGGAGGCACGGACTCGGAAAAACTGTTTTTT.

Comment on this clonotype: A much larger clone is a single base away; this may be a read error. The chain has TRBV9 and TRBJ1-1; the D gene is possibly TRBD1 (5 bases). Per germline, CDR1 SGDLS and CDR2 YYNGEE. CDR3 length: 15 amino acids. The chain's CDR3 is CTSSEGQGGWTEAFF. DNA of the CDR3: TGTACCAGCAGCGAAGGCCAGGGAGGCTGGACTGAAGCTTTCTTT.

As to this clonotype: It may be a read error: a sequence one base away is much more abundant. CDR3 region: CASSLAGGGDHQPQHF. The CDR3 bases are TGTGCCAGCAGCTTAGCCGGGGGCGGGGATCATCAGCCCCAGCATTTT. The V and J genes are TRBV7-2 and TRBJ1-5; TRBD1 is a possible D gene (6 bases). Germline assignment: CDR1 SGHTA and CDR2 FQGNSA. This CDR3 has 16 residues. Trimming cost V 0 bases and J 5 bases, with 14 bases left between them.

V is TRBV19 and J is TRBJ1-5; 11 bases line up with TRBD1. The CDR3 loop spans 13 amino acids. Germline loops: CDR1 LNHDA, CDR2 SQIVND (reference sequence). V trimming: 7 bases; J trimming: 14 bases; junction bases outside the gene matches: 10. The CDR3 is CASKEDRGHYEHF. The CDR3 nucleotides are TGTGCCAGTAAGGAGGACAGGGGGCATTACGAGCATTTT.

A remark on this clonotype: This could be a read error, since a much larger clone is one nucleotide away. The V call is TRBV24-1, the J call TRBJ1-5; D is ambiguous. The germline CDR1 and CDR2 sequences are KGHDR and SFDVKD. The CDR3 is 17 amino acids. CDR3 coding DNA: TGTGCCACCAGTGATTCCTCCGTCACGTATAGCAGTCAGCCCCAGCATTTT. Protein: CATSDSSVTYSSQPQHF.